This entry lists 22 T cell receptor beta chains sequenced from one sample in a study of T cell responses to AZD1222 COVID-19 vaccine. Assay: immunoSEQ multiplex PCR; the TCRdb copy retains only in-frame clones and omits some. The sample contains 150,000 to 160,000 clones, approximately 87% of which appear only once. The sequencing here drew on peripheral blood, taken on day 0 of MenACWY control vaccination. These TCRs come from an adult in good health.

This chain joins TRBV7-9 and TRBJ2-2, with D perhaps matching TRBD2 (5 bases). The V gene's germline CDR1 is SEHNR and CDR2 FQNEAQ (reference sequence). The CDR3 covers 13 residues. With 6 bases removed from V and 5 bases from J, the gap between germline ends came to 10 bases. The CDR3 coding sequence is TGTGCCAGCAGTTACGGACTTACCGGGGAGCTGTTTTTT. The encoded protein is CASSYGLTGELFF.

The chain employs TRBV19 and TRBJ1-1; D remains ambiguous. The germline V gene encodes CDR1 LNHDA and CDR2 SQIVND (reference sequence). The ends were cut back, 7 bases at V and 3 bases at J, with 12 bases in the middle. This CDR3 has 13 amino acids. The CDR3 DNA reads TGTGCCAGTACCGAAACCTGGGACACTGAAGCTTTCTTT. It encodes CASTETWDTEAFF.

This chain links TRBV7-6 with TRBJ2-5; D may be TRBD2 (7 bases). The germline gives CDR1 SGHVS, CDR2 FNYEAQ. Trimming pared 0 bases from V and 4 bases from J, leaving 12 bases between. This CDR3 region has 15 residues. The CDR3 is CASSLARGRAETQYF. Here the CDR3 DNA reads TGTGCCAGCAGCTTAGCGCGGGGGCGCGCAGAGACCCAGTACTTC.

This sequence joins TRBV7-2 and TRBJ2-1; tentatively, D is TRBD2 (6 bases). V dropped 2 bases and J dropped 7 bases, with 15 bases sitting between them. The length of the CDR3 is 15 residues. The germline V gene has CDR1 SGHTA and CDR2 FQGNSA. The CDR3 DNA reads TGTGCCAGCAGCTTACAGGCGGGGCGGATGAATGAGCAGTTCTTC. As protein: CASSLQAGRMNEQFF.

The chain employs TRBV18 and TRBJ1-2; possible D gene TRBD1, 6 bases. V lost 3 bases to trimming and J lost 7 bases, with 21 bases between them. Germline CDR1 reads KGHSH; CDR2 reads LQKENI. This CDR3 comprises 16 residues. This chain's CDR3 is CASSPNRGGGQLGYTF. CDR3 nucleotides: TGTGCCAGCTCACCCAACCGCGGGGGAGGACAGCTTGGCTACACCTTC.

The chain combines TRBV5-4 with TRBJ1-2, with 7 bases fitting TRBD1. V lost 4 bases and J lost 8; bases outside the gene matches: 8. This CDR3 spans 13 amino acids. Germline V gene sequence: CDR1 SGHNT, CDR2 YYREEE (reference sequence). The CDR3 spells CASSIDRVGGYTF. CDR3 coding DNA: TGTGCCAGCAGCATTGACAGGGTGGGAGGCTACACCTTC.

The chain has TRBV5-6 and TRBJ1-6; 8 bases agree with TRBD1. Germline V gene data show CDR1 as SGHDT and CDR2 as YYEEEE. CDR3 length equals 18 residues. The J segment lost 7 bases and the V segment lost 3 bases, leaving 15 bases of the junction unmatched. The CDR3 DNA reads as TGTGCCAGCAGCTCCACACCTCTCGGACAGGGAAGGAATTCACCCCTCCACTTT. It encodes CASSSTPLGQGRNSPLHF. The whole variable domain, remainder taken from reference TRBV5-6 and TRBJ1-6, is DAGVTQSPTHLIKTRGQQVTLRCSPKSGHDTVSWYQQALGQGPQFIFQYYEEEERQRGNFPDRFSGHQFPNYSSELNVNALLLGDSALYLCASSSTPLGQGRNSPLHFGNGTRLTVT.

The V call is TRBV11-1, the J call TRBJ1-5, with D hard to call. The germline CDR1 and CDR2 sequences are SGHAT and FQDESV (reference sequence). V dropped 10 bases and J dropped 8 bases, with 27 bases sitting between them. This CDR3 has 16 residues. The CDR3 DNA is TGTGCCATCCAGCTTATGAGGCCAAGCAAACTTAAGCCCCAGCATTTT. Amino acid sequence: CAIQLMRPSKLKPQHF.

The rearrangement links TRBV12-5 to TRBJ2-5; D is perhaps TRBD1 or TRBD2 (6 bases each). The V gene lost 7 bases and the J gene lost 4 bases, with 13 bases spanning the gap. Per the germline V gene, CDR1 is LGHNT and CDR2 is FRNRAP. The CDR3 spans 13 residues. The CDR3 sequence: CASDEGGAETQYF. The CDR3 DNA is TGTGCTAGTGACGAGGGGGGTGCAGAGACCCAGTACTTC.

The rearrangement links TRBV27 to TRBJ1-5, with D hard to call. The CDR3 sequence is 14 residues long. Trimming removed 10 bases at V and 0 bases at J, with 13 bases between. From germline, CDR1 is MNHEY and CDR2 SMNVEV (reference sequence). CDR3 amino acids: CATRQEISNQPQHF. Written as DNA, the CDR3 is TGTGCCACCAGGCAGGAGATTAGCAATCAGCCCCAGCATTTT.

J is TRBJ2-2 and V is TRBV30; D remains ambiguous. The CDR3 is 13 amino acids. Germline V lookup: CDR1 GTSNPN, CDR2 SVGIG (reference sequence). V gave up 0 bases and J gave up 4 bases, with 6 bases separating them. Here the CDR3 DNA reads TGTGCCTGGAGTGTGCTTTCCACCGGGGAGCTGTTTTTT. This translates into CAWSVLSTGELFF.

Remarks on this clone: Other DNA sequences in the sample encode the same CDR3. The chain couples TRBV18 to TRBJ1-6, with D tentatively TRBD1 (5 bases). CDR3 length: 14 residues. Germline CDR1 and CDR2: KGHSH and LQKENI. The V end lost 2 bases, the J end lost 8 bases, and 10 bases lay between the germline ends. CDR3 region: CASSPGGDDSPLHF. The CDR3 DNA sequence: TGTGCCAGCTCACCAGGAGGGGACGATTCACCCCTCCACTTT.

The chain employs TRBV20-1 and TRBJ2-3; 14 nucleotides align to TRBD2. The CDR3 totals 17 residues. The junction had 8 bases not matched to a gene; V was cut back by 3 bases and J by 3 bases. The germline CDR1 and CDR2 sequences are DFQATT and SNEGSKA (reference sequence). The CDR3 bases are TGCAGTGCTAGTTTCCGCGGACTAGCGGGGGGTACAGATACGCAGTATTTT. It translates to CSASFRGLAGGTDTQYF.

This chain links TRBV30 with TRBJ1-2; TRBD1 is a possible D gene (5 bases). V was pared by 1 base and J by 8 bases, with 11 bases between. Looked up from germline, CDR1 is GTSNPN and CDR2 is SVGIG (reference sequence). There are 12 residues in the CDR3. The CDR3 nucleotides are TGTGCCTGGAGTGCAGGGAGTTTGGGCTACACCTTC. As protein: CAWSAGSLGYTF.

V usage is TRBV7-9 and J usage is TRBJ2-3, with 7 bases that match TRBD1. Germline lookup yields CDR1 SEHNR and CDR2 FQNEAQ (reference sequence). CDR3 length equals 16 residues. Trimming at V came to 4 bases and at J to 0 bases, leaving 7 bases not matched to a gene. The CDR3: CASSSRGIASTDTQYF. In nucleotides, the CDR3 is TGTGCCAGCAGCTCCAGGGGGATAGCTAGCACAGATACGCAGTATTTT.

The rearrangement links TRBV6-1 to TRBJ1-5; D gene uncertain. The CDR3 is 15 amino acids. CDR1 and CDR2 from the germline V gene are MNHNS and SASEGT. V lost 2 bases and J 7 bases, leaving 15 bases between the germline ends. This CDR3 reads CASSEWSGILQPQHF. In nucleotides, the CDR3 is TGTGCCAGCAGTGAATGGTCGGGGATTTTGCAGCCCCAGCATTTT.

The rearrangement links TRBV19 to TRBJ1-2; a weak D match, TRBD1 (5 bases). Germline CDR1 and CDR2: LNHDA and SQIVND (reference sequence). The CDR3 consists of 11 residues. V lost 6 bases and J 4 bases, leaving 6 bases between the germline ends. CDR3: CASRTAYGYTF. The CDR3 bases are TGTGCCAGTAGGACAGCCTATGGCTACACCTTC.

The chain carries TRBV5-1 and TRBJ2-6, with D perhaps being TRBD1 or TRBD2 (5 bases each). Germline-derived CDR1 and CDR2 are SGHRS and YFSETQ. Trimming left V 3 bases short and J 0 bases short, with 13 bases between. The CDR3 sequence is 17 residues long. CDR3: CASSSGTALSGANVLTF. The DNA of the CDR3 is TGCGCCAGCAGCTCCGGGACGGCTCTCTCTGGGGCCAACGTCCTGACTTTC. Filled out from reference TRBV5-1 and TRBJ2-6, the complete variable domain reads KAGVTQTPRYLIKTRGQQVTLSCSPISGHRSVSWYQQTPGQGLQFLFEYFSETQRNKGNFPGRFSGRQFSNSRSEMNVSTLELGDSALYLCASSSGTALSGANVLTFGAGSRLTVL.

The V gene is TRBV5-1, the J gene TRBJ1-2; 8 bases match TRBD1. This CDR3 comprises 15 residues. The trim removed 5 bases at V and 1 base at J, leaving 7 bases unmatched. The germline V gene has CDR1 SGHRS and CDR2 YFSETQ. The CDR3 coding sequence is TGCGCCAGCAGTCGCCGGACAGGGCGTAACTATGGCTACACCTTC. It translates to CASSRRTGRNYGYTF.

The chain employs TRBV10-3 and TRBJ2-2; 14 bases line up with TRBD2. J lost 7 bases, V lost 6 bases, and 1 base had no gene match. The CDR3 consists of 14 residues. Looked up from germline, CDR1 is ENHRY and CDR2 is SYGVKD. The CDR3 loop reads CAIRGLAGDGELFF. The CDR3 DNA follows: TGTGCCATCAGGGGACTAGCGGGAGACGGGGAGCTGTTTTTT.

The rearrangement joins TRBV30 to TRBJ2-5; D remains ambiguous. V dropped 2 bases and J dropped 5 bases, with 9 bases sitting between them. This CDR3 contains 12 residues. Germline V CDR1 and CDR2: GTSNPN, SVGIG (reference sequence). CDR3 DNA: TGTGCCTGGAGTATGCTCTCCGAGACCCAGTACTTC. Its translation: CAWSMLSETQYF.

This clone was recorded only once. The chain joins TRBV5-6 to TRBJ1-2, with 7 bases lining up with TRBD1. The CDR3 is 14 residues long. Per the germline V gene, CDR1 is SGHDT and CDR2 is YYEEEE. V lost 6 bases, J lost 2 bases, and 7 bases stayed unmatched. The CDR3 nucleotides read TGTGCCAGCATCGTGGGACAGTTAAACTATGGCTACACCTTC. Translating it yields CASIVGQLNYGYTF.